A single sample gave rise to the 26 T cell receptor beta chains below, sequenced in a study of blood T cell repertoires in COVID-19. Assay: immunoSEQ multiplex PCR; the TCRdb copy retains only in-frame clones and omits some. The table includes around 270,000 clones, 87% detected once. The sequencing sample was made of peripheral blood. These receptors all stem from a woman between 45 and 65 years old with acute or convalescent COVID-19.

The J gene is TRBJ1-1, the V gene TRBV19; 8 nucleotides match TRBD1. CDR3 length equals 16 residues. Germline V gives CDR1 LNHDA, CDR2 SQIVND (reference sequence). J gave up 4 bases and V 4 bases, and 11 bases lay outside the gene matches. CDR3 bases: TGTGCCAGTAGTACCTCATCGGGACAGGCGATCACTGAAGCTTTCTTT. Residues: CASSTSSGQAITEAFF.

The J gene is TRBJ1-5, the V gene TRBV24-1, with D tentatively TRBD1 (5 bases). Germline V lookup: CDR1 KGHDR, CDR2 SFDVKD. There are 14 residues in the CDR3. The V gene lost 5 bases and the J gene lost 1 base, with 8 bases spanning the gap. For the CDR3, the DNA is TGTGCCACCAGTGGGACACCCAGCAATCAGCCCCAGCATTTT. Translating gives CATSGTPSNQPQHF.

The V and J genes are TRBV10-2 and TRBJ1-6; weak D call: TRBD1 (6 bases). V lost 8 bases and J 7 bases, leaving 15 bases between the germline ends. Looked up from germline, CDR1 is WSHSY and CDR2 is SAAADI. There are 14 residues in the CDR3. The CDR3 coding sequence is TGCGCCAGCGGACAGCCTGGCCTAAATTCACCCCTCCACTTT. It yields the protein CASGQPGLNSPLHF.

The V call is TRBV7-3, the J call TRBJ2-1; 9 bases agree with TRBD2. The CDR3 runs to 16 residues. V was clipped by 5 bases and J by 6 bases; unmatched bases: 11. Germline loops: CDR1 SGHTA, CDR2 FQGTGA. The CDR3 sequence is CASSPQGLAPSNEQFF. CDR3 DNA: TGTGCCAGCAGCCCCCAGGGACTAGCTCCTTCCAATGAGCAGTTCTTC.

The genes are TRBV7-2 and TRBJ1-6; D is perhaps TRBD1 (6 bases). Trimming stripped 7 bases from V and 9 bases from J, with 13 bases between. The V gene's germline CDR1 is SGHTA and CDR2 FQGNSA. The CDR3 totals 13 residues. The CDR3 bases are TGTGCCAGCACTCGTCAAGGGGGTTCACCCCTCCACTTT. It is translated as CASTRQGGSPLHF.

CDR3 amino acids: CASSSGTGGSDGTQYF. The CDR3 nucleotides read TGTGCCAGCAGTTCCGGGACAGGGGGGTCGGATGGGACCCAGTACTTC. The rearrangement joins TRBV6-2 or TRBV6-3 to TRBJ2-5, with 11 positions matching TRBD1. Germline lookup yields CDR1 MNHEY and CDR2 SVGEGT. The CDR3 loop spans 16 amino acids. V trimming: 4 bases; J trimming: 7 bases; junction bases outside the gene matches: 11.

The chain carries TRBV7-8 and TRBJ1-2; perhaps TRBD1 as D (6 bases). The CDR3 length is 14 residues. V dropped 2 bases and J dropped 5 bases, with 12 bases sitting between them. The germline CDR1 and CDR2 sequences are SGHVS and FQNEAQ. The CDR3 sequence is CASSLLQGGYGYTF. The CDR3 nucleotides are TGTGCCAGCAGCTTACTACAGGGTGGTTATGGCTACACCTTC.

This clone was seen just once. The V and J genes are TRBV6-2 or TRBV6-3 and TRBJ1-5, with D possibly being TRBD1 (5 bases). CDR1 is MNHEY, CDR2 SVGEGT, per germline. Trimming shortened V by 5 bases and J by 0 bases, and 23 bases separated the two germline ends. The CDR3 covers 19 residues. The DNA for the CDR3 is TGTGCCAGCAGTCCCCGGCAGGGTACGGGGAGGGTTAGCAATCAGCCCCAGCATTTT. It translates to CASSPRQGTGRVSNQPQHF.

This sequence joins TRBV29-1 and TRBJ2-3; D uncertain. This CDR3 region has 14 residues. Germline assignment: CDR1 SQVTM and CDR2 ANQGSEA. Trimming took 4 bases from V and 0 from J, leaving 11 bases between them. The CDR3 DNA follows: TGCAGCGTTGTTGGCACGTCTAGCACAGATACGCAGTATTTT. It is translated as CSVVGTSSTDTQYF.

V is TRBV10-2 and J is TRBJ2-3; 8 nucleotides agree with TRBD2. V was clipped by 8 bases and J by 1 base; unmatched bases: 11. The CDR3 covers 16 residues. Per the germline V gene, CDR1 is WSHSY and CDR2 is SAAADI. CDR3 DNA sequence: TGCGCCAGCGTTTTCCGGGAGGGCCGTGGCACAGATACGCAGTATTTT. This gives the protein CASVFREGRGTDTQYF.

This chain uses TRBV15 with TRBJ1-6; D is ambiguous. Trimming stripped 0 bases from V and 5 bases from J, with 8 bases between. Germline CDR1 is LNHNV and CDR2 is YYDKDF (reference sequence). This CDR3 region has 15 residues. CDR3 sequence: CATSRELQNNSPLHF. CDR3 nucleotides: TGTGCCACCAGCAGAGAGCTACAGAATAATTCACCCCTCCACTTT.

The V call is TRBV2, the J call TRBJ1-4; TRBD1 is a possible D gene (6 bases). The length of the CDR3 is 14 residues. Germline lookup yields CDR1 SNHLY and CDR2 FYNNEI. Trimming removed 8 bases at V and 0 bases at J, with 10 bases between. In nucleotides, the CDR3 is TGTGCCAGCCGAAGGACAGCAACTAATGAAAAACTGTTTTTT. Encoded protein: CASRRTATNEKLFF.

The chain carries TRBV24-1 and TRBJ2-1; TRBD2 agrees at 8 bases. This CDR3 is built from 16 residues. The V gene end was trimmed by 5 bases and the J gene end by 7 bases; junction bases not matched to a gene: 12. Germline V gives CDR1 KGHDR, CDR2 SFDVKD. The CDR3 nucleotides read TGTGCCACCAGTGGTCGCACTAGCGGAATCGGTAATGAGCAGTTCTTC. Protein: CATSGRTSGIGNEQFF.

The rearrangement uses TRBV18 and TRBJ2-7; TRBD2 matches at 10 bases. The CDR3 is 14 amino acids. CDR1 is KGHSH and CDR2 is LQKENI in the germline V gene. V was pared by 8 bases and J by 0 bases, with 4 bases of the junction left unmatched. The CDR3 sequence: CASTAGGPSYEQYF. The CDR3 nucleotides read TGTGCCAGCACAGCGGGAGGGCCCTCCTACGAGCAGTACTTC.

V usage is TRBV5-8 and J usage is TRBJ2-3, with D possibly matching TRBD2 (5 bases). Germline CDR1 SGHTS, CDR2 YDEGEE. Trimming stripped 1 base from V and 0 bases from J, with 9 bases between. The CDR3 runs 15 residues. CDR3 sequence reads: CASSLSGSSTDTQYF. CDR3 in DNA: TGTGCCAGCAGCTTGAGCGGAAGTAGCACAGATACGCAGTATTTT.

The chain joins TRBV4-3 to TRBJ2-7; 9 bases are shared with TRBD1. Germline CDR1 and CDR2: LGHNA and YSLEER. Germline trimming cut 1 base from V and 4 bases from J; bases unmatched to any gene: 8. This CDR3 contains 16 residues. The DNA for the CDR3 is TGCGCCAGCAGCCAAGTCGGTCTGGGACAGGGTTACGAGCAGTACTTC. Protein: CASSQVGLGQGYEQYF.

J is TRBJ1-2 and V is TRBV28; D perhaps matches TRBD1 (5 bases). Germline V gene data show CDR1 as MDHEN and CDR2 as SYDVKM. Between the trimmed V and J ends, which lost 5 bases and 5 bases, there was a span of 15 bases. This CDR3 contains 14 residues. In DNA form, the CDR3 reads TGTGCCAGCAGTCGCAGTGGGGGGATTTATGGCTACACCTTC. This gives the protein CASSRSGGIYGYTF.

This rearrangement joins TRBV28 to TRBJ1-5, with 7 bases identical to TRBD1. Trimming at V came to 7 bases and at J to 2 bases, leaving 8 bases not matched to a gene. The CDR3 covers 15 residues. The germline gives CDR1 MDHEN, CDR2 SYDVKM. The CDR3 coding sequence is TGTGCCAGCACCGCACGAGGACAGGGCAATCAGCCCCAGCATTTT. It specifies CASTARGQGNQPQHF. Variable domain in full (rest from reference TRBV28 and TRBJ1-5): DVKVTQSSRYLVKRTGEKVFLECVQDMDHENMFWYRQDPGLGLRLIYFSYDVKMKEKGDIPEGYSVSREKKERFSLILESASTNQTSMYLCASTARGQGNQPQHFGDGTRLSIL.

The chain couples TRBV4-2 to TRBJ2-1; the D gene is possibly TRBD2 (6 bases). With 2 bases removed from V and 0 bases from J, the gap between germline ends came to 11 bases. Germline V gene lookup returns CDR1 LGHNA and CDR2 YNFKEQ. This CDR3 contains 16 residues. CDR3 residues: CASSQISGSSYNEQFF. The CDR3 nucleotides are TGTGCCAGCAGCCAAATTAGCGGAAGCTCCTACAATGAGCAGTTCTTC.

J is TRBJ2-6 and V is TRBV5-1; D might be TRBD1 (5 bases). Per germline, CDR1 SGHRS and CDR2 YFSETQ. The CDR3 loop spans 17 amino acids. Trimming pared 1 base from V and 0 bases from J, leaving 11 bases between. CDR3 sequence reads: CASSLRVQGSGANVLTF. Written as DNA, the CDR3 is TGCGCCAGCAGCTTGCGGGTTCAGGGCTCTGGGGCCAACGTCCTGACTTTC.

The chain couples TRBV5-1 to TRBJ2-2; TRBD1 matches at 9 bases. J gave up 5 bases and V 4 bases, and 3 bases lay outside the gene matches. The germline gives CDR1 SGHRS, CDR2 YFSETQ. CDR3 length: 14 residues. DNA for the CDR3: TGCGCCAGCAGCGTCGACAGGGGGACCGGGGAGCTGTTTTTT. Translating it yields CASSVDRGTGELFF.

This clone was found once. The chain combines TRBV7-3 with TRBJ2-7; 7 positions match TRBD2. Trimming removed 0 bases from V and 2 bases from J; junction bases left unmatched: 7. Germline values: CDR1 SGHTA, CDR2 FQGTGA. CDR3 size: 16 residues. CDR3 in DNA: TGTGCCAGCAGCTTAACGGCAGCGGGGAATGCCTACGAGCAGTACTTC. Translated, it gives CASSLTAAGNAYEQYF.

The chain employs TRBV19 and TRBJ2-1; 10 nucleotides line up with TRBD2. Germline loops: CDR1 LNHDA, CDR2 SQIVND (reference sequence). After removal of 5 bases from V and 8 bases from J, the junction contained 15 bases not matched to a gene. This CDR3 spans 17 amino acids. The CDR3 DNA sequence: TGTGCCAGTAGTGTAACTACATCTAGCGGGAGAGGCTATGAGCAGTTCTTC. The encoded protein is CASSVTTSSGRGYEQFF.

The chain joins TRBV6-1 to TRBJ1-1, with D uncertain. CDR3 length: 15 residues. V was pared by 2 bases and J by 0 bases, with 10 bases between. CDR1 MNHNS and CDR2 SASEGT come from the germline V gene. For the CDR3, the DNA is TGTGCCAGCAGTGAATTGTACAGCTTGAACACTGAAGCTTTCTTT. As protein: CASSELYSLNTEAFF.

V usage is TRBV5-6 and J usage is TRBJ2-5; D ambiguous. CDR1 SGHDT and CDR2 YYEEEE come from the germline V gene. Trimming removed 0 bases at V and 1 base at J, with 4 bases between. This CDR3 comprises 13 residues. The CDR3 DNA is TGTGCCAGCAGCTTGGCCAGCCAAGAGACCCAGTACTTC. Its protein product is CASSLASQETQYF.

This chain joins TRBV2 and TRBJ1-1; D is unresolved. The CDR3 contains 15 residues. The germline V gene encodes CDR1 SNHLY and CDR2 FYNNEI. V was shortened by 8 bases and J by 0 bases, with 16 bases between the two germline ends. CDR3 nucleotides: TGTGCCAGCGCTAAATCAGAGGGCATGAACACTGAAGCTTTCTTT. It yields the protein CASAKSEGMNTEAFF.